The following is a T cell receptor beta chain sequence with its context. This specimen belongs to a study of technical replicates of blood from a few donors. Here immunoSEQ multiplex PCR was the method, and the copy in TCRdb shows in-frame clones only, minus some. Altogether 50,000 to 70,000 clones are present, roughly 90% being singletons, with the ten largest covering about 4.6%. The length of the CDR3 is 15 residues. Germline CDR1 SGHRS, CDR2 YFSETQ. The V and J ends lost 1 base and 3 bases respectively, with 11 bases between them. The chain links TRBV5-1 to TRBJ1-5; perhaps TRBD1 as D (5 bases). The source material was PBMCs. The source of this sequence is a human donor in good health. Some clones in this sample may be carry-over from other donors' samples. CDR3 coding DNA: TGCGCCAGCAGCTTGCAGGGCAGGGACAATCAGCCCCAGCATTTT. Its translation is CASSLQGRDNQPQHF.